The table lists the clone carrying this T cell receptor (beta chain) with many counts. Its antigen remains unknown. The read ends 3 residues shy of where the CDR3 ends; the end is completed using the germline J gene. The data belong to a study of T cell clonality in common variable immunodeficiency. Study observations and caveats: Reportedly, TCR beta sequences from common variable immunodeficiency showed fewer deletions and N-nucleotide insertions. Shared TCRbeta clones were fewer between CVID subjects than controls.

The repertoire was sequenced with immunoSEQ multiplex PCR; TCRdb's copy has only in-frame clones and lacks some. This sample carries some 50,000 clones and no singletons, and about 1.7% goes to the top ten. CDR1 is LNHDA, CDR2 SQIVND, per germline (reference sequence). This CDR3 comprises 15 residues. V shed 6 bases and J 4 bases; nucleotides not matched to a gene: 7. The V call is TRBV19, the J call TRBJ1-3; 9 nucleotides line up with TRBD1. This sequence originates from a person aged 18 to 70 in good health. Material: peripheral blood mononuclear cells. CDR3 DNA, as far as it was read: TGTGCCAGTAGGGCCCGGGACAGGGTCGGAAACACC. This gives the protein CASRARDRVGNT. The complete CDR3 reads CASRARDRVGNTIYF.